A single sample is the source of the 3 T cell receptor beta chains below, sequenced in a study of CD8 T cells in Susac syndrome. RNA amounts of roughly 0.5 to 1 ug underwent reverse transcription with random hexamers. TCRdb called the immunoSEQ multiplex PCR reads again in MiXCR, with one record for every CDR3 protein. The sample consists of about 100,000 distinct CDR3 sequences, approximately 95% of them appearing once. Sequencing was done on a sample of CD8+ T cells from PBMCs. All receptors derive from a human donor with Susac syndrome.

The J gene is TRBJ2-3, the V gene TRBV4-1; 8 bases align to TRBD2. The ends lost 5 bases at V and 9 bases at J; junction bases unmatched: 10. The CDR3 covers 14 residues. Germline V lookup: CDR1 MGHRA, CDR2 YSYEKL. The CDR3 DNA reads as TGCGCCAGCAGCAAAGCGGGGGCCCTCGGAACGCAGTATTTT. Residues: CASSKAGALGTQYF.

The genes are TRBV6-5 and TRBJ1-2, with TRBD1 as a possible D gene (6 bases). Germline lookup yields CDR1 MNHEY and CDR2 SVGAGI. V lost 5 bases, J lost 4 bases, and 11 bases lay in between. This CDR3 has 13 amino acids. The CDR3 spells CASSITGTYGYTF. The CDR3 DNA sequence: TGTGCCAGCAGTATCACAGGGACCTATGGCTACACCTTC.

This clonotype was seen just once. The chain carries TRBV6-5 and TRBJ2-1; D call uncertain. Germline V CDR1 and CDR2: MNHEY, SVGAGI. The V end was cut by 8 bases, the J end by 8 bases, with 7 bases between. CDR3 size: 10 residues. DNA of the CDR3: TGTGCCAGCGGTCTCCATGAGCAGTTCTTC. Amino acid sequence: CASGLHEQFF.